This TCR beta chain was captured in a study of cytomegalovirus exposure and HLA in healthy donors. The study, taken as a whole, reports: Among TCR beta chains, those listed as cytomegalovirus-associated numbered over 150. The majority of TCR sequences were rare, yet some public TCRs appeared in many donors. In vitro, three CMV-associated chains proved specific for CMV antigens. Reportedly, diagnosis of cytomegalovirus status by the classifier showed high specificity and sensitivity.

Details on this clone: Antigen: not known.

V was cut by 4 bases and J by 4 bases, with 17 bases left in between. The CDR3 loop spans 16 amino acids. CDR1 is SGHNT and CDR2 is YYREEE in the germline V gene (reference sequence). Here immunoSEQ multiplex PCR was the method, and the copy in TCRdb shows in-frame clones only, minus some. The profile shows roughly 130,000 clones, 88% of them singletons. The material sequenced was PBMCs. The clonotype originates from a man aged 25 to 40 in good health and CMV-seronegative. The chain uses TRBV5-4 and TRBJ2-2, with D maybe TRBD1 (7 bases). The DNA for the CDR3 is TGTGCCAGCAGCCCCCCAGGGGGGTTGGGCACCGGGGAGCTGTTTTTT. Residues: CASSPPGGLGTGELFF.